This TCR beta chain derives from a study of human T cells and chemical hapten exposure. TCRdb re-derived calls from the RACE reads in MiXCR, one entry per CDR3 protein. The data hold approximately 400,000 distinct CDR3 sequences, with about 4.4% observed a single time. The time point here: patch test 1, 2 weeks after DPC sensitization. Treatment specified: therapeutic diphenylcyclopropenone sensitization with weekly scalp DPC. Trimming left V 6 bases short and J 1 base short, with 9 bases between. This CDR3 comprises 13 residues. From germline, CDR1 is MNHEY and CDR2 SVGAGI. This clonotype was counted ten times or more.

Sequenced here: whole blood, sampled in connection with sensitization to the hapten diphenylcyclopropenone (DPC). The TCR comes from a woman aged 45-65 years with alopecia areata. Some clones in this sample may be carry-over from other donors' samples. The chain is built from TRBV6-5 and TRBJ1-1; D gene ambiguous. In DNA, the CDR3 is TGTGCCAGCAGGTTGGTTAGGAACACTGAAGCTTTCTTT. Translation: CASRLVRNTEAFF.